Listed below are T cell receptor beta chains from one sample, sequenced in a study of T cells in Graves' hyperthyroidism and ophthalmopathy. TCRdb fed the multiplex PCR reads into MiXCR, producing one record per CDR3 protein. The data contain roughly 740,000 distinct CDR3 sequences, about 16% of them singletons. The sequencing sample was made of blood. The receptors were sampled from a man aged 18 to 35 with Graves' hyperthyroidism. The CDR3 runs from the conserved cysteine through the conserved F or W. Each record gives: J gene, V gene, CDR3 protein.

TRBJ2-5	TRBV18	CASSPPSPQETQYF
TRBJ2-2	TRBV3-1	CASSLFLAGTGELFF
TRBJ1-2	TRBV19	CASRDRDPYGYTF
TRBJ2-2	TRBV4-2	CASSQGYLRAGELFF
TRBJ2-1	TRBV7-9	CASQGLGFYEQFF
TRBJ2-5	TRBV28	CASRGTSGRAETQYF
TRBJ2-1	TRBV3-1	CASSQARTSGSLYNEQFF
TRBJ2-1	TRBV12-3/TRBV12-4	CASSLDGRRELDDEQFF
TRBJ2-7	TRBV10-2	CASSGTPHPYEQYF
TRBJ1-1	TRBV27	CASSLREGGTEAFF
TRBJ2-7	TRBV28	CASSLTRDSGSSYEQYF
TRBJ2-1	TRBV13	CASSPGTSGRFPLYNEQFF
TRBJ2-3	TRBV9	CASSVLSTDTQYF
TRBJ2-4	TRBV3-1	CASSQGNVAKNIQYF
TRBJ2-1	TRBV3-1	CASSESGQGTLGEQFF
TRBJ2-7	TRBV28	CASSLVSSYEQYF
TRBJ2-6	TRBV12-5	CASGFRAGANVLTF
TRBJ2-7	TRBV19	CASSYSQGGYEQYF
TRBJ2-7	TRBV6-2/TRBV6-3	CASSSTSGSRWAYEQYF
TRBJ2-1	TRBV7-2	CASSLGGPGNEQFF
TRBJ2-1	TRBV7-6	CGSPSEGRTAIYNEQFF
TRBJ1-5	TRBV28	CASSLHTGGSQPQHF
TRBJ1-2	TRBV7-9	CASSHPYYGYTF
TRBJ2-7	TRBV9	CASSVEAGEGYEQYF
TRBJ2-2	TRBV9	CASSVVSDTGELFF
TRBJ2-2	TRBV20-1	CSARAGTKITGELFF
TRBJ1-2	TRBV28	CASSLGGPNYGYTF
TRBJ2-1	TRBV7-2	CASSLFADNEQFF
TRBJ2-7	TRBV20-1	CSARDPAGGSYEQYF
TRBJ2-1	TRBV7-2	CASSLDRGLNNEQFF
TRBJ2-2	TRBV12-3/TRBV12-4	CASTRQAGELFF
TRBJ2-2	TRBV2	CASRGEAGELFF
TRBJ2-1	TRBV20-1	CSANPKREGYNEQFF
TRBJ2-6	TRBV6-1	CASSEASGSGANVLTF
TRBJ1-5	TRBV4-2	CASSQATGGNQPQHF
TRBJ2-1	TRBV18	CASTRETRTSYNEQFF
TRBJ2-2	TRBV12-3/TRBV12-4	CASRLGLAGVYGELFF
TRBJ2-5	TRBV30	CAWSRQETQYF
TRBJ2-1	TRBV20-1	CSALTTNPGNEQFF
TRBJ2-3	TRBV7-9	CASSWDTDTQYF
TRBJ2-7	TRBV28	CASRTGSNFNEQYF
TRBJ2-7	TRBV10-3	CAISEVGTYEQYF
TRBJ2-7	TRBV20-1	CSGYNREYEQYF
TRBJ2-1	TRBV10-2	CASTHLAGKYNEQFF
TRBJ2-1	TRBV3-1	CASSQERLAGGSEQFF
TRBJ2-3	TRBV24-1	CATSDSAGSTDTQYF